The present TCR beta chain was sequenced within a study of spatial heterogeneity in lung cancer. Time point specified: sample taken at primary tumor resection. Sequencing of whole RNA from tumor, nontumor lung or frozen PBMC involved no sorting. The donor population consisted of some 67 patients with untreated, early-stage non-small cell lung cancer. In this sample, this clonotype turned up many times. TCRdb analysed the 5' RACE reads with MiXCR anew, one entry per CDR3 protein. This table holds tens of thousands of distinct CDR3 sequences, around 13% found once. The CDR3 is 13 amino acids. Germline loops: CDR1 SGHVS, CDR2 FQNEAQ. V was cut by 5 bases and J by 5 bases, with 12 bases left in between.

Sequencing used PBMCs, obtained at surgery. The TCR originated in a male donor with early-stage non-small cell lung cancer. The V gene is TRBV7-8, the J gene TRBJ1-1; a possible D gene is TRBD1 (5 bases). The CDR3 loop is CASSATGVTEAFF. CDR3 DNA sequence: TGTGCCAGCAGCGCGACGGGGGTAACTGAAGCTTTCTTT.